The entry below describes one T cell receptor beta chain. Profiled with immunoSEQ multiplex PCR; TCRdb holds only in-frame clones, not every one. The sample has around 290,000 clones, 75% to 90% seen once. The length of the CDR3 is 17 residues. Trimming at V came to 7 bases and at J to 2 bases, leaving 8 bases not matched to a gene. CDR1 is KGHDR, CDR2 SFDVKD, per germline. This sample was taken from a study of blood T cell repertoires in COVID-19. Study details: Acute and convalescent COVID-19 samples came from the United States, Italy and Spain. Sample material is recorded as cDNA or gDNA derived from T cells, B-cell-depleted T cells, or PBMCs.

Recruited during active infection, patients (from Seattle) were subsequently followed longitudinally. The receptor was isolated from a woman in her 70s with COVID-19, enrolled during active disease. Material: peripheral blood. The V and J genes are TRBV24-1 and TRBJ2-5; 14 bases are shared with TRBD2. Written as DNA, the CDR3 is TGTGCCACCAGAGGCCCCGGGACTAGCGGGGGACAAGAGACCCAGTACTTC. The encoded protein is CATRGPGTSGGQETQYF.